This is a list of T cell receptor beta chains from one sample in a study of shared clonotypes between healthy human individuals. Sequenced by immunoSEQ multiplex PCR; TCRdb stores in-frame clones only, minus some. The sample holds more than 500,000 clones, roughly 95% seen once. Sequences were obtained from naive CD4+ T cells sorted from blood. The source of these receptors is a woman aged 30 to 39 in good health. Both conserved end residues are part of each CDR3. The order of the fields is J gene, D gene, clone size, CDR3 length, V gene, CDR3 protein, CDR3 DNA. The D gene is left open where the match is weak. Some rows mark clone size as missing; the rest say once, few, many or name a class of expanded clone.

j_call: TRBJ1-1; d_call: TRBD1; clone_size: .; cdr3_length: 13; v_call: TRBV6-1; cdr3_aa: CASSEDRGTEAFF; cdr3_nt: TGTGCCAGCAGTGAGGACAGGGGCACTGAAGCTTTCTTT
j_call: TRBJ1-1; d_call: TRBD1; clone_size: .; cdr3_length: 15; v_call: TRBV19; cdr3_aa: CASLNRGGVNTEAFF; cdr3_nt: TGTGCCAGCCTAAACAGGGGTGGGGTGAACACTGAAGCTTTCTTT
j_call: TRBJ2-7; d_call: TRBD2; clone_size: .; cdr3_length: 12; v_call: TRBV10-3; cdr3_aa: CAGPGGNYEQYF; cdr3_nt: TGCGCGGGTCCGGGAGGCAACTACGAGCAGTACTTC
j_call: TRBJ1-4; d_call: TRBD1; clone_size: .; cdr3_length: 16; v_call: TRBV28; cdr3_aa: CASSLRGGRGIEKLFF; cdr3_nt: TGTGCCAGCAGTTTAAGGGGGGGCAGGGGGATTGAAAAACTGTTTTTT
j_call: TRBJ2-7; d_call: TRBD1; clone_size: .; cdr3_length: 15; v_call: TRBV2; cdr3_aa: CASSERVTGLEEQYF; cdr3_nt: TGTGCCAGCAGTGAAAGGGTGACAGGGTTAGAGGAGCAGTACTTC
j_call: TRBJ2-5; d_call: TRBD2; clone_size: .; cdr3_length: 15; v_call: TRBV5-1; cdr3_aa: CASSLVSSGVETQYF; cdr3_nt: TGCGCCAGCAGCTTGGTTTCTAGCGGGGTCGAGACCCAGTACTTC
j_call: TRBJ1-5; d_call: .; clone_size: .; cdr3_length: 13; v_call: TRBV18; cdr3_aa: CASSPEGNQPQHF; cdr3_nt: TGTGCCAGCTCACCCGAGGGCAATCAGCCCCAGCATTTT
j_call: TRBJ1-5; d_call: TRBD1; clone_size: .; cdr3_length: 17; v_call: TRBV19; cdr3_aa: CATRQGTGDFSNQPQHF; cdr3_nt: TGTGCCACTCGACAAGGGACAGGGGATTTTAGCAATCAGCCCCAGCATTTT
j_call: TRBJ2-1; d_call: .; clone_size: .; cdr3_length: 15; v_call: TRBV9; cdr3_aa: CASSVVGEAYNEQFF; cdr3_nt: TGTGCCAGCAGCGTAGTGGGGGAAGCCTACAATGAGCAGTTCTTC
j_call: TRBJ1-4; d_call: .; clone_size: .; cdr3_length: 13; v_call: TRBV13; cdr3_aa: CASSRGTWEKLFF; cdr3_nt: TGTGCCAGCAGCCGTGGGACGTGGGAAAAACTGTTTTTT
j_call: TRBJ2-3; d_call: TRBD2; clone_size: .; cdr3_length: 16; v_call: TRBV5-1; cdr3_aa: CASSSSGGASTDTQYF; cdr3_nt: TGCGCCAGCAGCAGTTCCGGGGGGGCTAGCACAGATACGCAGTATTTT
j_call: TRBJ2-5; d_call: .; clone_size: .; cdr3_length: 14; v_call: TRBV5-1; cdr3_aa: CASSLKGNQETQYF; cdr3_nt: TGCGCCAGCAGCTTGAAGGGGAACCAAGAGACCCAGTACTTC
j_call: TRBJ1-3; d_call: TRBD1; clone_size: .; cdr3_length: 18; v_call: TRBV28; cdr3_aa: CASSFYETGGATGNTIYF; cdr3_nt: TGTGCCAGCAGTTTCTATGAAACAGGGGGTGCAACTGGAAACACCATATATTTT
j_call: TRBJ1-2; d_call: .; clone_size: .; cdr3_length: 14; v_call: TRBV10-2; cdr3_aa: CASSVPGANYGYTF; cdr3_nt: TGCGCCAGCAGTGTTCCGGGGGCAAACTATGGCTACACCTTC
j_call: TRBJ2-7; d_call: TRBD2; clone_size: .; cdr3_length: 15; v_call: TRBV14; cdr3_aa: CASSQDVGLPSEQYF; cdr3_nt: TGTGCCAGCAGCCAAGATGTGGGACTACCCTCCGAGCAGTACTTC
j_call: TRBJ1-1; d_call: .; clone_size: .; cdr3_length: 15; v_call: TRBV6-1; cdr3_aa: CASSEIWGTGFITFF; cdr3_nt: TGTGCCAGCAGTGAAATTTGGGGCACAGGTTTTATAACTTTCTTT
j_call: TRBJ1-4; d_call: .; clone_size: .; cdr3_length: 12; v_call: TRBV6-1; cdr3_aa: CASSESGEKLFF; cdr3_nt: TGTGCCAGCAGTGAATCGGGCGAAAAACTGTTTTTT
j_call: TRBJ2-7; d_call: .; clone_size: .; cdr3_length: 13; v_call: TRBV19; cdr3_aa: CASSNSRGYEQYF; cdr3_nt: TGTGCCAGTAGTAACAGCAGGGGCTACGAGCAGTACTTC
j_call: TRBJ1-3; d_call: TRBD1; clone_size: .; cdr3_length: 16; v_call: TRBV29-1; cdr3_aa: CSVEVQDRGRGNTIYF; cdr3_nt: TGCAGCGTTGAAGTCCAGGACAGGGGCAGAGGAAACACCATATATTTT
j_call: TRBJ2-7; d_call: .; clone_size: .; cdr3_length: 15; v_call: TRBV7-9; cdr3_aa: CASSLEVQRYNEQYF; cdr3_nt: TGTGCCAGCAGCTTAGAGGTGCAGAGATACAACGAGCAGTACTTC
j_call: TRBJ1-3; d_call: .; clone_size: .; cdr3_length: 14; v_call: TRBV7-9; cdr3_aa: CASSLETAGNTIYF; cdr3_nt: TGTGCCAGCAGCTTAGAAACAGCCGGAAACACCATATATTTT
j_call: TRBJ2-1; d_call: TRBD1; clone_size: .; cdr3_length: 14; v_call: TRBV5-1; cdr3_aa: CASSLAGTVNEQFF; cdr3_nt: TGCGCCAGCAGCTTGGCCGGGACAGTCAATGAGCAGTTCTTC
j_call: TRBJ2-6; d_call: .; clone_size: .; cdr3_length: 13; v_call: TRBV29-1; cdr3_aa: CSVQGRLANVLTF; cdr3_nt: TGCAGCGTGCAGGGTAGGTTAGCCAACGTCCTGACTTTC
j_call: TRBJ2-7; d_call: TRBD2; clone_size: .; cdr3_length: 14; v_call: TRBV28; cdr3_aa: CASTVRLAGELQYF; cdr3_nt: TGTGCCAGCACGGTCCGGCTAGCGGGAGAACTGCAGTACTTC
j_call: TRBJ1-6; d_call: .; clone_size: .; cdr3_length: 14; v_call: TRBV18; cdr3_aa: CASSPGTVNSPLHF; cdr3_nt: TGTGCCAGCTCACCTGGGACTGTTAATTCACCCCTCCACTTT
j_call: TRBJ2-2; d_call: .; clone_size: .; cdr3_length: 16; v_call: TRBV4-2; cdr3_aa: CASSQEGFGGHGELFF; cdr3_nt: TGTGCCAGCAGCCAAGAGGGGTTCGGGGGACACGGGGAGCTGTTTTTT
j_call: TRBJ1-4; d_call: .; clone_size: .; cdr3_length: 14; v_call: TRBV2; cdr3_aa: CASRNSGGIEKLFF; cdr3_nt: TGTGCCAGCAGGAACAGCGGAGGGATTGAAAAACTGTTTTTT
j_call: TRBJ2-7; d_call: .; clone_size: .; cdr3_length: 14; v_call: TRBV28; cdr3_aa: CASNSQGGRYEQYF; cdr3_nt: TGTGCCAGCAACTCCCAGGGGGGTCGCTACGAGCAGTACTTC
j_call: TRBJ1-6; d_call: .; clone_size: .; cdr3_length: 12; v_call: TRBV16; cdr3_aa: CASSQSHPPLHF; cdr3_nt: TGTGCCAGCAGCCAATCCCACCCACCCCTCCACTTT
j_call: TRBJ1-1; d_call: .; clone_size: .; cdr3_length: 13; v_call: TRBV10-1; cdr3_aa: CASSASMNTEAFF; cdr3_nt: TGCGCCAGCAGCGCCAGCATGAACACTGAAGCTTTCTTT
j_call: TRBJ1-4; d_call: TRBD1; clone_size: .; cdr3_length: 15; v_call: TRBV5-1; cdr3_aa: CASRVTGTGNEKLFF; cdr3_nt: TGCGCCAGCAGAGTAACCGGGACAGGGAATGAAAAACTGTTTTTT
j_call: TRBJ1-5; d_call: TRBD1; clone_size: once; cdr3_length: 15; v_call: TRBV5-1; cdr3_aa: CASSLSGQRNQPQHF; cdr3_nt: TGCGCCAGCAGCTTGTCGGGACAGAGAAATCAGCCCCAGCATTTT
j_call: TRBJ1-1; d_call: TRBD1; clone_size: once; cdr3_length: 13; v_call: TRBV28; cdr3_aa: CASSPGTVIEAFF; cdr3_nt: TGTGCCAGCAGTCCTGGGACAGTTATTGAAGCTTTCTTT
j_call: TRBJ2-6; d_call: .; clone_size: .; cdr3_length: 16; v_call: TRBV29-1; cdr3_aa: CSVGFGPGPGANVLTF; cdr3_nt: TGCAGCGTTGGGTTCGGACCCGGCCCTGGGGCCAACGTCCTGACTTTC
j_call: TRBJ2-4; d_call: .; clone_size: .; cdr3_length: 14; v_call: TRBV5-4; cdr3_aa: CASSLEPHENIQYF; cdr3_nt: TGTGCCAGCAGCTTGGAGCCACACGAAAACATTCAGTACTTC
j_call: TRBJ2-3; d_call: TRBD2; clone_size: .; cdr3_length: 16; v_call: TRBV11-2; cdr3_aa: CASSLEAGVGTDTQYF; cdr3_nt: TGTGCCAGCAGCTTAGAAGCGGGGGTGGGCACAGATACGCAGTATTTT
j_call: TRBJ1-2; d_call: TRBD1; clone_size: once; cdr3_length: 13; v_call: TRBV7-9; cdr3_aa: CASSWRTGDGYTF; cdr3_nt: TGTGCCAGCAGCTGGCGAACAGGGGATGGCTACACCTTC
j_call: TRBJ1-1; d_call: .; clone_size: .; cdr3_length: 10; v_call: TRBV5-8; cdr3_aa: CASGGTEAFF; cdr3_nt: TGTGCCTCTGGGGGCACTGAAGCTTTCTTT
j_call: TRBJ2-1; d_call: TRBD1; clone_size: .; cdr3_length: 19; v_call: TRBV15; cdr3_aa: CATSRDRKPGTGFYNEQFF; cdr3_nt: TGTGCCACCAGCAGAGATCGGAAGCCCGGGACAGGGTTCTACAATGAGCAGTTCTTC
j_call: TRBJ2-1; d_call: .; clone_size: .; cdr3_length: 13; v_call: TRBV7-2; cdr3_aa: CASSPYGGHEQFF; cdr3_nt: TGTGCCAGCAGCCCCTATGGGGGTCATGAGCAGTTCTTC
j_call: TRBJ1-3; d_call: .; clone_size: .; cdr3_length: 14; v_call: TRBV30; cdr3_aa: CAWSRRGSGNTIYF; cdr3_nt: TGTGCCTGGAGCAGGAGGGGCTCTGGAAACACCATATATTTT